The next 32 T cell receptor beta chains were all read from a single sample in a study of T cells in Graves' hyperthyroidism and ophthalmopathy. Researchers amplified the TCR beta CDR3 regions from RNA transcripts. When the TCR CDR3 underwent first-round RT-PCR, the HTBI primer set was used. From the multiplex PCR reads, TCRdb called clonotypes with MiXCR, one entry per CDR3 protein. The sample includes hundreds of thousands of distinct CDR3 sequences, around 17% of them seen just once. Sequencing was done on a sample of blood. All receptors come from a woman between 18 and 29 years old with Graves' ophthalmopathy.

This clonotype has at least ten counts. The chain links TRBV5-1 to TRBJ1-2; 8 nucleotides align to TRBD1. This CDR3 spans 14 amino acids. V trimming: 4 bases; J trimming: 0 bases; junction bases outside the gene matches: 2. Germline CDR1 and CDR2: SGHRS and YFSETQ. In DNA form, the CDR3 reads TGCGCCAGCAGCGCGGGACAGGCTAACTATGGCTACACCTTC. Translating gives CASSAGQANYGYTF.

This clonotype was counted many times. V gene TRBV3-1 combines with J gene TRBJ1-1; no firm D call. Per germline, CDR1 LGHDT and CDR2 YNNKEL (reference sequence). The CDR3 runs to 16 residues. With 1 base removed from V and 0 bases from J, the gap between germline ends came to 12 bases. Written as DNA, the CDR3 is TGTGCCAGCAGCCAAGGAGGTCCAGTAATGAACACTGAAGCTTTCTTT. Protein: CASSQGGPVMNTEAFF. The variable domain in full, completed from reference TRBV3-1 and TRBJ1-1, reads DTAVSQTPKYLVTQMGNDKSIKCEQNLGHDTMYWYKQDSKKFLKIMFSYNNKELIINETVPNRFSPKSPDKAHLNLHINSLELGDSAVYFCASSQGGPVMNTEAFFGQGTRLTVV.

Ten or more counts support this clonotype. V gene TRBV20-1 combines with J gene TRBJ1-1; 8 nucleotides line up with TRBD1. Germline CDR1 is DFQATT and CDR2 is SNEGSKA (reference sequence). The CDR3 is made up of 14 amino acids. V lost 4 bases and J lost 5; bases outside the gene matches: 9. The DNA of the CDR3 is TGCAGTGCTACCCCTGGACAGGGAATTACTGAAGCTTTCTTT. This gives the protein CSATPGQGITEAFF.

As concerns this clonotype: This sequence may be a read error, since a much larger clone differs from it by one base. The gene calls are TRBV2 and TRBJ1-2; D is undetermined. This CDR3 region has 15 residues. Looked up from germline, CDR1 is SNHLY and CDR2 is FYNNEI. CDR3 coding DNA: TGTGCCAGCGGCTTGCGGACGGTCCTGAACTATGGCCACACCTTC. Its protein is CASGLRTVLNYGHTF. The full variable domain, rest sourced from reference TRBV2 and TRBJ1-2, is EPEVTQTPSHQVTQMGQEVILRCVPISNHLYFYWYRQILGQKVEFLVSFYNNEISEKSEIFDDQFSVERPDGSNFTLKIRSTKLEDSAMYFCASGLRTVLNYGHTFGSGTRLTVV.

The V call is TRBV28, the J call TRBJ2-1, with 7 nucleotides matching TRBD2. The germline gives CDR1 MDHEN, CDR2 SYDVKM. Germline trimming cut 8 bases from V and 2 bases from J; bases unmatched to any gene: 6. The CDR3 totals 14 residues. CDR3 coding DNA: TGTGCCAGCGGGGGGGGAGAGGCCTACAATGAGCAGTTCTTC. It encodes CASGGGEAYNEQFF.

This clonotype was recorded many times. Written as DNA, the CDR3 is TGTGCCAGCTCACCAATATCCGGAGCGGACACTGAAGCTTTCTTT. This codes for CASSPISGADTEAFF. The chain couples TRBV18 to TRBJ1-1; D not certain. The V gene's germline CDR1 is KGHSH and CDR2 LQKENI. CDR3 length: 15 amino acids. The V end lost 2 bases, the J end lost 3 bases, and 13 bases lay between the germline ends.

This clonotype was detected many times. The chain recombines TRBV3-1 with TRBJ2-7, with 16 bases matching TRBD2. Germline V gene data show CDR1 as LGHDT and CDR2 as YNNKEL (reference sequence). J gave up 5 bases and V 1 base, and 11 bases lay outside the gene matches. The CDR3 runs 19 residues. The CDR3: CASSQALGTSGRALNEQYF. In DNA form, the CDR3 reads TGTGCCAGCAGCCAAGCCTTGGGGACTAGCGGGAGGGCCCTCAACGAGCAGTACTTC.

This clonotype has a count of ten or more. The chain combines TRBV27 with TRBJ1-1; 11 positions agree with TRBD1. CDR3 length: 17 residues. CDR1 and CDR2 (germline): MNHEY, SMNVEV (reference sequence). V lost 5 bases, J lost 1 base, and 9 bases stayed unmatched. The CDR3 loop is CASSPKGQGAWNTEAFF. The CDR3 nucleotides read TGTGCCAGCAGTCCGAAAGGACAGGGGGCTTGGAACACTGAAGCTTTCTTT.

This clonotype has a count of ten or more. V usage is TRBV27 and J usage is TRBJ2-7, with 9 bases that match TRBD2. From germline, CDR1 is MNHEY and CDR2 SMNVEV (reference sequence). The CDR3 spans 14 residues. The V and J ends lost 4 bases and 5 bases, in that order; junction bases with no gene match: 6. The CDR3 region is CASSSGLAYHEQYF. The DNA for the CDR3 is TGTGCCAGCAGTTCGGGACTAGCTTACCACGAGCAGTACTTC.

The chain employs TRBV19 and TRBJ2-7; 7 bases line up with TRBD2. The V segment lost 6 bases and the J segment 7 bases; nucleotides outside the gene matches: 9. This CDR3 contains 13 residues. Germline V gives CDR1 LNHDA, CDR2 SQIVND (reference sequence). CDR3 coding DNA: TGTGCCAGTAGCATGGGAGGGACGGCTGAGCAGTACTTC. It codes for CASSMGGTAEQYF.

In its sample, this clonotype was seen many times. V is TRBV4-3 and J is TRBJ2-3, with 12 bases that match TRBD2. V shed 0 bases and J 1 base; nucleotides not matched to a gene: 11. The germline V gene has CDR1 LGHNA and CDR2 YSLEER. The CDR3 runs 20 residues. CDR3 coding DNA: TGCGCCAGCAGCCAAGACGGGCCGGGACTAGCGGGCCTGCGCACAGATACGCAGTATTTT. As protein: CASSQDGPGLAGLRTDTQYF.

This clonotype was seen ten or more times. The chain links TRBV3-1 to TRBJ1-1, with D perhaps matching TRBD1 (6 bases). The CDR3 covers 17 residues. Germline lookup yields CDR1 LGHDT and CDR2 YNNKEL (reference sequence). Deletions cut 1 base from V and 1 base from J, with 16 bases between. The CDR3 DNA reads TGTGCCAGCAGCCAAGGGGTCCGCACAGGGCCGAACACTGAAGCTTTCTTT. It codes for CASSQGVRTGPNTEAFF.

CDR3 sequence (DNA): TGCAGTGCTAGAGTAGGGGGGAGCACTGAAGCTTTCTTT. This gives the protein CSARVGGSTEAFF. This sequence joins TRBV20-1 and TRBJ1-1; D might be TRBD1 (6 bases). This CDR3 is built from 13 residues. From germline, CDR1 is DFQATT and CDR2 SNEGSKA (reference sequence). Trimming cost V 1 base and J 4 bases, with 10 bases left between them.

This clonotype has a count of ten or more. V gene TRBV20-1 combines with J gene TRBJ2-2; D is unresolved. Trimming left V 5 bases short and J 3 bases short, with 10 bases between. The CDR3 contains 13 residues. Germline CDR1 DFQATT, CDR2 SNEGSKA (reference sequence). The CDR3 sequence is CSAAGPYTGELFF. The CDR3 DNA follows: TGCAGTGCTGCCGGGCCCTACACCGGGGAGCTGTTTTTT.

This clonotype has a count of ten or more. The V call is TRBV6-2 or TRBV6-3, the J call TRBJ2-5, with D possibly being TRBD1 (5 bases). The length of the CDR3 is 13 residues. Trimming cost V 2 bases and J 5 bases, with 9 bases left between them. CDR1 and CDR2 (germline): MNHEY, SVGEGT. This CDR3 reads CASSYRGVETQYF. DNA for the CDR3: TGTGCCAGCAGTTACAGGGGCGTGGAGACCCAGTACTTC.

This clonotype has ten or more counts. V usage is TRBV20-1 and J usage is TRBJ2-2; D is unclear. Germline V gene lookup returns CDR1 DFQATT and CDR2 SNEGSKA (reference sequence). V lost 4 bases and J lost 1, with 10 bases in between. The CDR3 length is 14 residues. The CDR3, as DNA: TGCAGTGCTAAGGAGCTACAGAACACCGGGGAGCTGTTTTTT. Its translation is CSAKELQNTGELFF.

This clonotype has a count of ten or more. The CDR3: CASSPKDRLETQYF. For the CDR3, the DNA is TGTGCCAGCTCACCCAAGGACAGGTTGGAGACCCAGTACTTC. The chain joins TRBV18 to TRBJ2-5; the match to TRBD1 covers 7 bases. The CDR3 sequence is 14 residues long. Germline V gene lookup returns CDR1 KGHSH and CDR2 LQKENI. Trimming removed 3 bases from V and 5 bases from J; junction bases left unmatched: 6.

This clonotype was recorded many times. V usage is TRBV5-8 and J usage is TRBJ1-1; the D is unclear. CDR1 and CDR2 from the germline V gene are SGHTS and YDEGEE. CDR3 length equals 16 residues. V lost 4 bases and J lost 1, with 17 bases in between. The CDR3 DNA reads TGTGCCAGCAGCCCACGAGGTGAGAACAAGAACACTGAAGCTTTCTTT. Translating gives CASSPRGENKNTEAFF.

This clonotype was seen at least ten times. This chain uses TRBV7-3 with TRBJ2-3; D is possibly TRBD2 (6 bases). This CDR3 spans 14 amino acids. Germline V gives CDR1 SGHTA, CDR2 FQGTGA. The V gene lost 10 bases and the J gene lost 3 bases, with 17 bases spanning the gap. Here the CDR3 reads CATNREKSTDTQYF. The CDR3 DNA reads as TGTGCCACAAACCGGGAGAAGAGTACAGATACGCAGTATTTT.

The rearrangement links TRBV20-1 to TRBJ2-1; TRBD2 aligns across 7 bases. This CDR3 contains 11 residues. CDR1 and CDR2 (germline): DFQATT, SNEGSKA (reference sequence). CDR3 in DNA: TGCGGATTAGCGGGTAACAATGAGCAGTTCTTC. It is translated as CGLAGNNEQFF.

This clonotype was recorded a few times. The rearrangement links TRBV28 to TRBJ2-1, with D hard to call. V was clipped by 4 bases and J by 5 bases, with 12 bases between them. Germline loops: CDR1 MDHEN, CDR2 SYDVKM. The CDR3 runs to 14 residues. CDR3 residues: CASSYPGRDNEQFF. For the CDR3, the DNA is TGTGCCAGCAGTTACCCGGGCCGGGACAATGAGCAGTTCTTC.

This clonotype has at least ten counts. The V and J genes are TRBV30 and TRBJ1-2; D unresolved. V lost 0 bases and J lost 2, with 7 bases in between. The V gene's germline CDR1 is GTSNPN and CDR2 SVGIG (reference sequence). The CDR3 covers 13 residues. The CDR3 coding sequence is TGTGCCTGGAGTGTACACGGAAACTATGGCTACACCTTC. It codes for CAWSVHGNYGYTF.

This clonotype was observed at least ten times. The chain has TRBV7-2 and TRBJ2-7; 15 nucleotides agree with TRBD2. The germline gives CDR1 SGHTA, CDR2 FQGNSA. V lost 5 bases to trimming and J lost 5 bases; unmatched junction nucleotides: 13. CDR3 size: 18 residues. CDR3 in amino acids: CASSHPGLAGGLRNEQYF. The CDR3 DNA is TGTGCCAGCAGCCACCCGGGACTAGCGGGAGGCCTTAGGAACGAGCAGTACTTC.

This clonotype was picked up many times. J is TRBJ2-3 and V is TRBV19; D tentatively reads TRBD1 or TRBD2 (5 bases each). Trimming shortened V by 7 bases and J by 1 base, and 12 bases separated the two germline ends. CDR1 LNHDA and CDR2 SQIVND come from the germline V gene (reference sequence). CDR3 length: 14 residues. CDR3 bases: TGTGCCAGTATGTCCGGGGCGCGCACAGATACGCAGTATTTT. This translates into CASMSGARTDTQYF.

The table lists this clonotype with many counts. V and J are TRBV5-1 and TRBJ1-5, with D possibly being TRBD1 (6 bases). CDR3 length: 15 residues. Per germline, CDR1 SGHRS and CDR2 YFSETQ. Trimming cost V 4 bases and J 4 bases, with 15 bases left between them. The CDR3 DNA sequence: TGCGCCAGCAGCCTTCGGGCAGGGGATAATCAGCCCCAGCATTTT. This translates into CASSLRAGDNQPQHF. The whole variable domain, remainder taken from reference TRBV5-1 and TRBJ1-5, is KAGVTQTPRYLIKTRGQQVTLSCSPISGHRSVSWYQQTPGQGLQFLFEYFSETQRNKGNFPGRFSGRQFSNSRSEMNVSTLELGDSALYLCASSLRAGDNQPQHFGDGTRLSIL.

This clonotype was seen many times. The rearrangement links TRBV18 to TRBJ1-6, with a tentative D call TRBD1 (6 bases). Germline-derived CDR1 and CDR2 are KGHSH and LQKENI. Trimming cost V 6 bases and J 7 bases, with 13 bases left between them. CDR3 size: 14 residues. CDR3 residues: CASSSSRGNSPLHF. The DNA of the CDR3 is TGTGCCAGCTCGTCGAGCAGGGGCAATTCACCCCTCCACTTT.

This clonotype was recorded at least ten times. The chain's CDR3 is CASSLPGVGYEQYF. In nucleotides, the CDR3 is TGTGCCAGCAGCTTACCGGGAGTCGGTTACGAGCAGTACTTC. This chain connects TRBV7-2 to TRBJ2-7; maybe TRBD2 (6 bases). This CDR3 has 14 amino acids. Germline V lookup: CDR1 SGHTA, CDR2 FQGNSA. V lost 2 bases to trimming and J lost 4 bases, with 12 bases between them.

This chain uses TRBV19 with TRBJ2-4; TRBD1 might be the D (5 bases). The CDR3 is 19 residues long. Trimming shortened V by 2 bases and J by 0 bases, and 20 bases separated the two germline ends. Germline CDR1 is LNHDA and CDR2 is SQIVND (reference sequence). The CDR3 loop is CASSIISNDRRSAKNIQYF. In DNA form, the CDR3 reads TGTGCCAGTAGTATAATATCAAACGACAGACGCTCAGCCAAAAACATTCAGTACTTC.

This clonotype has at least ten counts. The V and J genes are TRBV2 and TRBJ1-2, with 7 bases that match TRBD1. V lost 3 bases and J lost 9; bases outside the gene matches: 7. The CDR3 is 13 residues long. Per the germline V gene, CDR1 is SNHLY and CDR2 is FYNNEI. The CDR3 loop reads CASSENRGWSYTF. CDR3 sequence (DNA): TGTGCCAGCAGTGAGAACAGGGGATGGAGCTACACCTTC.

V is TRBV7-6 and J is TRBJ1-6; D unclear. The germline CDR1 and CDR2 sequences are SGHVS and FNYEAQ. V was clipped by 1 base and J by 5 bases, with 9 bases between them. This CDR3 contains 15 residues. DNA of the CDR3: TGTGCCAGCAGCTTAGAATATCACAATAATTCACCCCTCCACTTT. Translating gives CASSLEYHNNSPLHF.

This clonotype was seen at least ten times. The CDR3 spells CSARDRDRVANSPLHF. Written as DNA, the CDR3 is TGCAGTGCTAGAGATAGGGACAGGGTAGCGAATTCACCCCTCCACTTT. The chain has TRBV20-1 and TRBJ1-6; 9 nucleotides agree with TRBD1. There are 16 residues in the CDR3. V lost 0 bases and J lost 7; bases outside the gene matches: 7. Germline V gene lookup returns CDR1 DFQATT and CDR2 SNEGSKA (reference sequence).

This clonotype showed up many times. J is TRBJ1-5 and V is TRBV20-1; TRBD1 matches 7 bases. Germline V CDR1 and CDR2: DFQATT, SNEGSKA (reference sequence). V shed 5 bases and J 4 bases; nucleotides not matched to a gene: 8. The CDR3 contains 14 residues. CDR3: CSALRPGGNQPQHF. CDR3 DNA sequence: TGCAGTGCTCTGCGTCCAGGGGGGAATCAGCCCCAGCATTTT.